This TCR beta chain was captured in a study of blood T cell repertoires in COVID-19. Study context: In each case, the material was cDNA or gDNA derived from T cells, B-cell-depleted T cells, or PBMCs.

Germline loops: CDR1 SNHLY, CDR2 FYNNEI. This CDR3 contains 13 residues. Trimming pared 10 bases from V and 2 bases from J, leaving 11 bases between. In the source study's methods: Amplification from reference gene primers served as the basis for estimated nucleated cell counts. Produced via immunoSEQ multiplex PCR; TCRdb's table is partial and in-frame only. V and J calls and clone size are given by that table; D and trimming were obtained from the DNA. Of 210,000 or so clones in the sample, 70% to 90% were seen once. The TCR comes from a woman aged 18-30 years who had recovered from COVID-19. The sample taken for sequencing was peripheral blood. The V call is TRBV2, the J call TRBJ1-4; no clear D. In DNA, the CDR3 is TGTGCCACTTCGAGGGATACTAATGAAAAACTGTTTTTT. Translated: CATSRDTNEKLFF.